The entry that follows covers one T cell receptor (beta chain) sequence. Its antigen remains unidentified. It has no much larger one-base neighbor in the sample; base qualities were not kept. The immunoSEQ Assay, a bias-controlled multiplex PCR, was used to amplify TCRbeta CDR3 regions from genomic DNA. For the original study's pipeline: Nucleated cell counts per sample were estimated from amplification of reference gene primers within the assay. To quantify the absolute abundance of each unique TCRbeta CDR3 rearrangement, sequence reads were collapsed and filtered. Productive Simpson clonality was computed per sample as the square root of Simpson's diversity index over productive rearrangements. This is the immuneACCESS table as TCRdb keeps it, with only in-frame sequences that have V and J called. A part of the clones is gone; compared with another copy, unresolved V genes explain less than half, and the rest is unexplained. The V and J calls and clone size come from that table; D and trimming were worked out from the DNA. Recorded for this sample are more than 250,000 clones; approximately 88% of them occurred a single time. The ten largest make up more than 1% of the sample.

According to the germline V gene (reference sequence), CDR1 reads SGHKS and CDR2 reads YYEKEE. V gives up 7 bases and J gives up 0 bases, and the segment between their germline ends measures 8 bases. Including the terminal cysteine and phenylalanine, the CDR3 comprises 13 residues. Only the CDR3 part of the read is kept: 39 bases, read in frame from the first base. Participants in the prospective study were aged roughly 18 to 100 years, lived in approximately 26 United States geographic areas, and enrolled through a virtual design. To assign participants to cohorts, the prospective study relied on clinical history that participants themselves reported in a screening survey and a study questionnaire. In the prospective study, whole blood, serum and a nasopharyngeal or oropharyngeal swab were collected from each participant by mobile phlebotomists. Over an approximately two-month period, participants in the prospective study had the option of providing additional blood draws and questionnaires. Before DNA extraction, blood samples from the prospective study were shipped at room temperature or frozen.

The sample is drawn from a study of blood T cell repertoires in COVID-19 (TCRdb year 2020). Study-level background: Samples from collaborators originated in the United States, Italy and Spain and spanned both the acute and convalescent phases of COVID-19. The prospective study material was composed of cDNA or gDNA derived from T cells, B-cell-depleted T cells, or PBMCs. The dataset comprised deeply sampled blood TCRbeta repertoires from subjects exposed to, actively infected with, or recovered from COVID-19. The repertoires were released in a freely available public database intended as a resource for research on the immune response to SARS-CoV-2. The samples were drawn from the first 160 participants of the ongoing ImmuneRACE study and from 1,254 subjects provided by 6 global collaborators. Nearly every sample came with metadata listing a de-identified subject ID, COVID-19 status, age in years and sex. Where HLA class I and class II types were available, the types were taken from metadata supplied by the sample provider, not from assay-based typing. General findings and caveats noted by the study authors: Clinical and demographic metadata were provided uncurated, with the amount varying by source and participant.

Recombination joined TRBV5-5 with TRBJ1-5, with no reliable assignment of the D segment. The origin of this receptor is a woman between 35 and 50 years old with acute COVID-19. The sequencing input was PBMCs or T cells enriched from blood (not recorded which). In nucleotide form, the sequence is TGTGCCAGCCCAGGTGATAGCAATCAGCCCCAGCATTTT. Translation gives CASPGDSNQPQHF.